The source of this T cell receptor (beta chain) is a study of graft-versus-host responses after intestinal transplantation. Study-level information: Isolated intestinal, liver-intestinal, or multivisceral transplants had been given to the recipients. Induction with anti-thymocyte globulin, then tacrolimus and steroids for around three years, was given to all recipients.

Turning to this clone: Antigen specificity is unknown.

Graft-derived tissue was subjected to processing to liberate intraepithelial and lamina propria lymphocytes. The study's findings and limits: Individuals who had graft-donor T cell macrochimerism had allografts that showed high graft-versus-host to host-versus-graft clonal ratios. There were GvH clones found in recipient marrow, and some of them appeared first in ileum or blood.

In germline, CDR1 is SNHLY, CDR2 FYNNEI. CDR3 size: 15 residues. V lost 7 bases to trimming and J lost 10 bases; unmatched junction nucleotides: 15. The protocol was immunoSEQ multiplex PCR, while the TCRdb copy is restricted to in-frame clones and leaves out a portion. Of just under 65,000 clones in the sample, 89% were seen once. The TCR sequence derives from a human patient who received an intestinal transplant, so some T cells may come from the graft donor. The sequencing used ileum tissue, collected around 350 days after transplant. This chain joins TRBV2 and TRBJ2-1; TRBD2 agrees at 8 bases. CDR3 sequence reads: CASTTGKREFEEQFF. The CDR3, as DNA: TGTGCCAGCACTACTGGGAAGCGGGAGTTTGAAGAGCAGTTCTTC. The full variable domain, completed using reference TRBV2 and TRBJ2-1, is EPEVTQTPSHQVTQMGQEVILRCVPISNHLYFYWYRQILGQKVEFLVSFYNNEISEKSEIFDDQFSVERPDGSNFTLKIRSTKLEDSAMYFCASTTGKREFEEQFFGPGTRLTVL.